Following are 17 T cell receptor beta chains from one sample sequenced in a study of cytomegalovirus exposure and HLA in healthy donors (dated by TCRdb to the late 2010s). The library was generated by the immunoSEQ multiplex PCR assay. For the multiplex PCR, a mixture combining 60 forward primers for TCR Vbeta segments and 13 reverse primers for TCR Jbeta segments was used. This is the immuneACCESS table as TCRdb keeps it, with only in-frame sequences that have V and J called. A part of the clones is gone; compared with another copy, unresolved V genes explain less than half, and the rest is unexplained. The sample contains roughly 34,000 clones, 80% of them found a single time. The top ten constitute around 6% of the sample. The specimen sequenced was PBMCs. These receptors originate from a male donor in good health and CMV-seronegative.

The V and J genes are TRBV11-2 and TRBJ1-1; no reliable D call. The CDR3 runs 12 residues. Trimming left V 5 bases short and J 4 bases short, with 8 bases between. Germline lookup yields CDR1 SGHAT and CDR2 FQNNGV. CDR3 DNA sequence: TGTGCCAGCAGCCCCCTCCTCACTGAAGCTTTCTTT. It specifies CASSPLLTEAFF. The variable domain in full, completed from reference TRBV11-2 and TRBJ1-1, reads EAGVAQSPRYKIIEKRQSVAFWCNPISGHATLYWYQQILGQGPKLLIQFQNNGVVDDSQLPKDRFSAERLKGVDSTLKIQPAKLEDSAVYLCASSPLLTEAFFGQGTRLTVV.

This chain uses TRBV15 with TRBJ2-2, with 10 bases identical to TRBD2. Unmatched junction bases numbered 12, after V lost 2 bases and J lost 6 bases. CDR3 length equals 18 residues. CDR1 and CDR2 from the germline V gene are LNHNV and YYDKDF (reference sequence). The CDR3 DNA reads TGTGCCACCAGCAGAAGGCTAGCGGGAGTCACGGGGGCCGGGGAGCTGTTTTTT. It codes for CATSRRLAGVTGAGELFF.

The genes are TRBV6-1 and TRBJ2-3; TRBD2 aligns across 8 bases. The germline gives CDR1 MNHNS, CDR2 SASEGT. The V and J ends lost 0 bases and 4 bases, in that order; junction bases with no gene match: 9. This CDR3 comprises 17 residues. CDR3 region: CASSEARVGGAADTQYF. Here the CDR3 DNA reads TGTGCCAGCAGTGAAGCGCGAGTCGGGGGGGCGGCAGATACGCAGTATTTT.

The chain uses TRBV6-5 and TRBJ1-6; no clear D gene. Germline CDR1 is MNHEY and CDR2 is SVGAGI. The CDR3 sequence is 13 residues long. V gave up 0 bases and J gave up 9 bases, with 6 bases separating them. CDR3 amino acids: CASSYSALSPLHF. The CDR3 DNA reads TGTGCCAGCAGTTACTCCGCGCTTTCACCCCTCCACTTT.

The V gene is TRBV28, the J gene TRBJ2-1, with D possibly matching TRBD2 (6 bases). Germline CDR1 reads MDHEN; CDR2 reads SYDVKM. This CDR3 is built from 13 residues. Trimming took off 7 bases at V and 6 bases at J, with 13 bases between the two ends. In DNA, the CDR3 is TGTGCCAGCAAAGAGGGAGGCCCCAATGAGCAGTTCTTC. Translating it yields CASKEGGPNEQFF. The variable domain in full, completed from reference TRBV28 and TRBJ2-1, reads DVKVTQSSRYLVKRTGEKVFLECVQDMDHENMFWYRQDPGLGLRLIYFSYDVKMKEKGDIPEGYSVSREKKERFSLILESASTNQTSMYLCASKEGGPNEQFFGPGTRLTVL.

The chain joins TRBV6-5 to TRBJ2-5, with a possible D match to TRBD2 (5 bases). Germline V CDR1 and CDR2: MNHEY, SVGAGI. The V gene lost 4 bases and the J gene lost 4 bases, with 13 bases spanning the gap. This CDR3 is 14 amino acids long. CDR3 residues: CASSSIPGSETQYF. CDR3 nucleotide sequence: TGTGCCAGCAGTTCCATTCCGGGGTCAGAGACCCAGTACTTC.

This clone was recorded only once. The chain has TRBV5-4 and TRBJ1-1, with a tentative D call TRBD1 (5 bases). Trimming cost V 3 bases and J 4 bases, with 10 bases left between them. CDR1 SGHNT and CDR2 YYREEE come from the germline V gene (reference sequence). The CDR3 covers 13 residues. CDR3 residues: CASSSQGGTEAFF. The CDR3 DNA sequence: TGTGCCAGCAGCTCCCAGGGAGGCACTGAAGCTTTCTTT.

Of note for this clone: The sample carries other DNA sequences with the same CDR3. This chain uses TRBV7-2 with TRBJ1-2; no definite D call. Trimming pared 9 bases from V and 4 bases from J, leaving 15 bases between. Germline V gives CDR1 SGHTA, CDR2 FQGNSA. The CDR3 totals 13 residues. Here the CDR3 reads CASSPRRFYGYTF. The DNA of the CDR3 is TGTGCCAGTAGCCCACGGAGATTCTATGGCTACACCTTC. The entire variable domain, with the rest obtained from reference TRBV7-2 and TRBJ1-2, is as follows: GAGVSQSPSNKVTEKGKDVELRCDPISGHTALYWYRQSLGQGLEFLIYFQGNSAPDKSGLPSDRFSAERTGGSVSTLTIQRTQQEDSAVYLCASSPRRFYGYTFGSGTRLTVV.

This sequence joins TRBV28 and TRBJ1-1; D uncertain. With 5 bases removed from V and 0 bases from J, the gap between germline ends came to 10 bases. CDR1 and CDR2 (germline): MDHEN, SYDVKM. The CDR3 sequence is 14 residues long. CDR3 loop: CASSPNRLNTEAFF. CDR3 sequence (DNA): TGTGCCAGCAGTCCAAATCGGTTGAACACTGAAGCTTTCTTT.

The chain is built from TRBV5-6 and TRBJ1-1; D gene ambiguous. V was trimmed by 2 bases and J by 1 base, leaving 12 bases between them. This CDR3 comprises 15 residues. Germline V gives CDR1 SGHDT, CDR2 YYEEEE. The CDR3 spells CASSFDVQANTEAFF. The CDR3, as DNA: TGTGCCAGCAGCTTCGATGTTCAGGCGAACACTGAAGCTTTCTTT.

The chain has TRBV9 and TRBJ1-2; 7 positions agree with TRBD1. This CDR3 is built from 14 residues. Germline-derived CDR1 and CDR2 are SGDLS and YYNGEE. The trim removed 0 bases at V and 9 bases at J, leaving 8 bases unmatched. DNA for the CDR3: TGTGCCAGCAGCGTAGAGGAGGGGGCCGGGCGCTACACCTTC. Translation: CASSVEEGAGRYTF.

In nucleotides, the CDR3 is TGTGCCAGCAGTGAAGCGGGGACAGGGAGGGGAAACATTCAGTACTTC. Its translation: CASSEAGTGRGNIQYF. This chain connects TRBV2 to TRBJ2-4; 9 bases align to TRBD1. This CDR3 has 16 amino acids. V lost 0 bases and J lost 6; bases outside the gene matches: 6. Germline V CDR1 and CDR2: SNHLY, FYNNEI. Full variable domain (rest looked up from reference TRBV2 and TRBJ2-4): EPEVTQTPSHQVTQMGQEVILRCVPISNHLYFYWYRQILGQKVEFLVSFYNNEISEKSEIFDDQFSVERPDGSNFTLKIRSTKLEDSAMYFCASSEAGTGRGNIQYFGAGTRLSVL.

The chain has TRBV5-6 and TRBJ1-3; weak D call: TRBD1 (5 bases). The V gene's germline CDR1 is SGHDT and CDR2 YYEEEE. Trimming cost V 4 bases and J 2 bases, with 13 bases left between them. The CDR3 spans 15 residues. Written as DNA, the CDR3 is TGTGCCAGCAGCCCATATTGGGGGGCTGGAAACACCATATATTTT. This codes for CASSPYWGAGNTIYF.

This sequence joins TRBV6-4 and TRBJ1-1; 7 nucleotides line up with TRBD1. Germline values: CDR1 MRHNA, CDR2 SNTAGT. With 8 bases clipped from V and 1 base from J, the junction kept 7 bases outside the gene matches. The CDR3 totals 14 residues. This chain's CDR3 is CASSETGSNTEAFF. The CDR3 DNA sequence: TGTGCCAGCTCTGAGACAGGGTCGAACACTGAAGCTTTCTTT.

This clone was observed a single time. The chain carries TRBV30 and TRBJ1-6, with D unclear. CDR1 and CDR2 (germline): GTSNPN, SVGIG (reference sequence). V was trimmed by 0 bases and J by 10 bases, leaving 13 bases between them. The CDR3 is 14 residues long. For the CDR3, the DNA is TGTGCCTGGAGTGTACTTACGGCGGCATCACCCCTCCACTTT. Its protein product is CAWSVLTAASPLHF.

The CDR3 DNA reads as TGTGCCAGCAGCTCAGGGCTGACAGATACGCAGTATTTT. Its translation is CASSSGLTDTQYF. The chain carries TRBV11-3 and TRBJ2-3, with D possibly matching TRBD1 (5 bases). Germline V gene lookup returns CDR1 SGHNT and CDR2 YENEEA. CDR3 size: 13 residues. Trimming took 4 bases from V and 3 from J, leaving 8 bases between them.

The genes are TRBV6-5 and TRBJ2-2; TRBD1 matches at 7 bases. V shed 5 bases and J 1 base; nucleotides not matched to a gene: 4. CDR1 is MNHEY, CDR2 SVGAGI, per germline. The CDR3 loop spans 15 amino acids. The CDR3, as DNA: TGTGCCAGCAGTCATTACAGGGGGAACACCGGGGAGCTGTTTTTT. It yields the protein CASSHYRGNTGELFF.